The 20 T cell receptor beta chains below come from one sample, sequenced in a study of T cell clonality in common variable immunodeficiency. Assay used: immunoSEQ multiplex PCR; TCRdb lists only in-frame clones, some missing. The data show roughly 39,000 clones, with none appearing a single time. Study observations and caveats: Fewer deletions and N-nucleotide insertions were reportedly seen in common variable immunodeficiency TCR beta sequences.

Their recognized antigens are unknown. Source material: peripheral blood mononuclear cells. The receptors shown here come from a human donor with common variable immunodeficiency.

In its sample, this clone was seen many times. From the germline J gene comes the end of the CDR3, since the read stops 3 residues before it. The rearrangement uses TRBV19 and TRBJ2-7, with 10 positions matching TRBD2. The germline gives CDR1 LNHDA, CDR2 SQIVND (reference sequence). The J segment lost 3 bases and the V segment lost 5 bases, leaving 10 bases of the junction unmatched. This CDR3 comprises 16 residues. The CDR3 region is CASSWGASGRIYEQYF. The CDR3 DNA, read in part, is TGTGCCAGTAGTTGGGGGGCTAGCGGGAGAATCTACGAG.

As concerns this clone: The read terminates 3 residues ahead of where the CDR3 ends, so the germline J gene completes it. This chain links TRBV6-2 or TRBV6-3 with TRBJ2-7, with TRBD2 as a possible D gene (6 bases). This CDR3 has 12 residues. Trimming stripped 7 bases from V and 4 bases from J, with 11 bases between. Looked up from germline, CDR1 is MNHEY and CDR2 is SVGEGT. Partial CDR3 DNA: TGTGCCAGCAAAGGCGGGGCGTACGAG. This translates into CASKGGAYE. The CDR3 reads in full as CASKGGAYEQYF.

Turning to this clone: The read terminates 3 residues before the CDR3 end, so the remaining end is supplied by the germline J gene. This chain uses TRBV7-6 with TRBJ1-6, with 11 bases lining up with TRBD1. Per germline, CDR1 SGHVS and CDR2 FNYEAQ. The V gene end was trimmed by 5 bases and the J gene end by 9 bases; junction bases not matched to a gene: 6. The CDR3 totals 15 residues. Partial CDR3 DNA: TGTGCCAGCAGCACGGGACAGGGGGTTAGTTCACCC. Encoded protein: CASSTGQGVSSP. The CDR3 reads in full as CASSTGQGVSSPLHF.

This clone was observed at least ten times. The read ends 3 residues early relative to the CDR3; the germline J gene fills the gap. J is TRBJ2-7 and V is TRBV7-2; TRBD2 matches at 14 bases. Germline CDR1 SGHTA, CDR2 FQGNSA. The CDR3 has 14 amino acids. V gave up 5 bases and J gave up 6 bases; unmatched junction bases: 3. The CDR3 loop is CASSLGTSGGEQYF. The CDR3 bases that were read are TGTGCCAGCAGCCTCGGGACTAGCGGGGGCGAG. The full variable domain, rest sourced from reference TRBV7-2 and TRBJ2-7, is GAGVSQSPSNKVTEKGKDVELRCDPISGHTALYWYRQSLGQGLEFLIYFQGNSAPDKSGLPSDRFSAERTGGSVSTLTIQRTQQEDSAVYLCASSLGTSGGEQYFGPGTRLTVT.

In this sample, this clone turned up many times. The read terminates 3 residues before the CDR3 end, so the remaining end is supplied by the germline J gene. The chain employs TRBV6-1 and TRBJ2-7, with unresolved D. The V and J ends lost 2 bases and 1 base respectively, with 9 bases between them. Germline V gives CDR1 MNHNS, CDR2 SASEGT. This CDR3 contains 14 residues. Incomplete CDR3 DNA: TGTGCCAGCAGTGAATTTGGCAGGTCCTACGAG. Its protein is CASSEFGRSYE. The whole CDR3 protein reads CASSEFGRSYEQYF.

In its sample, this clone was seen many times. Sequencing ends 3 residues short of the CDR3 end; the germline J gene provides the rest. This chain uses TRBV30 with TRBJ1-1; the match to TRBD1 covers 10 bases. The CDR3 extends over 13 amino acids. Germline CDR1 reads GTSNPN; CDR2 reads SVGIG (reference sequence). The sequenced part of the CDR3 DNA is TGTGCCTGGAGCAGGACAGGGGGAAGTCGA. Encoded protein: CAWSRTGGSR. The entire CDR3 sequence reads CAWSRTGGSRAFF.

Worth noting for this clone: The sequence runs out 3 residues before the end of the CDR3; the remainder is reconstructed from the germline J gene. This sequence joins TRBV29-1 and TRBJ2-7; 7 nucleotides align to TRBD2. V was pared by 4 bases and J by 2 bases, with 8 bases of the junction left unmatched. Germline-derived CDR1 and CDR2 are SQVTM and ANQGSEA. The CDR3 sequence is 14 residues long. CDR3 in amino acids: CSVGGGRNTYEQYF. Partial CDR3 DNA: TGCAGCGTTGGGGGGGGACGGAATACCTACGAG.

Note on this clone: Read coverage stops 3 residues before the CDR3 terminus; the germline J gene supplies the remainder. The chain joins TRBV6-2 or TRBV6-3 to TRBJ2-4; D is possibly TRBD2 (7 bases). The CDR3 covers 16 residues. Trimming took 2 bases from V and 0 from J, leaving 11 bases between them. The germline V gene encodes CDR1 MNHEY and CDR2 SVGEGT. CDR3 DNA (partial): TGTGCCAGCAGTTACGGGGGGGGGCAAGCCAAAAACATT. Translated, it gives CASSYGGGQAKNI. The entire CDR3 protein is CASSYGGGQAKNIQYF.

This clone was found many times. The read falls 3 residues short of the CDR3 end, and the missing part is taken from the germline J gene. This rearrangement joins TRBV20-1 to TRBJ2-3; TRBD2 might be the D (7 bases). CDR3 length: 13 amino acids. With 7 bases removed from V and 4 bases from J, the gap between germline ends came to 15 bases. CDR1 and CDR2 from the germline V gene are DFQATT and SNEGSKA (reference sequence). The DNA read from the CDR3 is TGCAGTGTCAGAGGGGGGGCAGCAGATACG. Translated, it gives CSVRGGAADT. The full-length CDR3 reads as CSVRGGAADTQYF.

In this sample, this clone turned up a few times. The CDR3 goes on 3 residues after the read ends, and that part is filled in from the germline J gene. This rearrangement joins TRBV5-1 to TRBJ2-2; D is unclear. This CDR3 has 14 amino acids. CDR1 is SGHRS, CDR2 YFSETQ, per germline. V lost 0 bases, J lost 3 bases, and 6 bases lay in between. Here the CDR3 reads CASSLVVDTGELFF. CDR3 DNA, as far as it was read: TGCGCCAGCAGCTTGGTAGTCGACACCGGGGAG.

CDR3 residues: CASSAGVNTDTQYF. The CDR3 DNA, read in part, is TGTGCCAGTAGTGCAGGGGTAAATACAGATACG. This chain connects TRBV19 to TRBJ2-3; a possible D gene is TRBD1 (6 bases). The DNA ends 3 residues before the CDR3 does, and the rest of the CDR3 is filled in from the germline J gene. The CDR3 runs 14 residues. Germline-derived CDR1 and CDR2 are LNHDA and SQIVND (reference sequence). Trimming removed 5 bases at V and 3 bases at J, with 12 bases between. Based on the CDR3 plus reference TRBV19 and TRBJ2-3, the full variable domain is DGGITQSPKYLFRKEGQNVTLSCEQNLNHDAMYWYRQDPGQGLRLIYYSQIVNDFQKGDIAEGYSVSREKKESFPLTVTSAQKNPTAFYLCASSAGVNTDTQYFGPGTRLTVL.

Ten or more counts support this clone. The CDR3 goes on 3 residues after the read ends, and that part is filled in from the germline J gene. This sequence joins TRBV5-6 and TRBJ1-1, with D possibly being TRBD1 (6 bases). The CDR3 consists of 13 residues. Germline CDR1 is SGHDT and CDR2 is YYEEEE. The CDR3 bases that were read are TGTGCCAGCAGCTTGGATTCCGACAGGGAA. Its protein product is CASSLDSDRE. The entire CDR3 sequence reads CASSLDSDREAFF.

This clone appeared many times. The read falls 3 residues short of the CDR3 end, and the missing part is taken from the germline J gene. The rearrangement links TRBV29-1 to TRBJ2-1; 8 nucleotides align to TRBD2. Trimming cost V 6 bases and J 5 bases; bases outside gene matches: 6. Germline lookup yields CDR1 SQVTM and CDR2 ANQGSEA. The CDR3 contains 13 residues. CDR3 sequence reads: CSVPGLGHNEQFF. Partial CDR3 DNA: TGCAGCGTCCCGGGACTAGGACACAATGAG.

This clone was seen a few times. The read terminates 3 residues before the CDR3 end, so the remaining end is supplied by the germline J gene. The chain is built from TRBV19 and TRBJ2-2, with TRBD1 as a possible D gene (5 bases). Trimming left V 2 bases short and J 6 bases short, with 10 bases between. The V gene's germline CDR1 is LNHDA and CDR2 SQIVND (reference sequence). CDR3 length: 14 residues. The sequenced part of the CDR3 DNA is TGTGCCAGTAGTATACACAGGATCCCCGGGGAG. It specifies CASSIHRIPGE. The whole CDR3 sequence is CASSIHRIPGELFF.

This clone showed up many times. The read is 3 residues too short to cover the CDR3 end, so that end is filled in from the germline J gene. V and J are TRBV20-1 and TRBJ2-1; D remains ambiguous. CDR1 and CDR2 (germline): DFQATT, SNEGSKA (reference sequence). This CDR3 comprises 12 residues. V was shortened by 7 bases and J by 0 bases, with 7 bases between the two germline ends. The part of the CDR3 DNA that was read is TGCAGTGGGGCTTACTCCTACAATGAG. This sequence encodes CSGAYSYNE. The whole CDR3 region reads CSGAYSYNEQFF.

On this clone: The read ends 3 residues early relative to the CDR3; the germline J gene fills the gap. The chain joins TRBV6-2 or TRBV6-3 to TRBJ2-7, with 7 bases that match TRBD2. The junction had 6 bases not matched to a gene; V was cut back by 4 bases and J by 0 bases. The germline gives CDR1 MNHEY, CDR2 SVGEGT. The CDR3 consists of 15 residues. CDR3 region: CASSSFQRGSYEQYF. The covered CDR3 bases are TGTGCCAGCAGTTCCTTCCAGCGGGGCTCCTACGAG.

Comment on this clone: The sequenced fragment ends 3 residues before the CDR3 boundary, so the rest is inferred from the germline J gene. J is TRBJ1-2 and V is TRBV18; 7 positions agree with TRBD1. The CDR3 extends over 16 amino acids. V shed 3 bases and J 4 bases; nucleotides not matched to a gene: 11. Germline CDR1 is KGHSH and CDR2 is LQKENI. CDR3 residues: CASSPTGSVGLYGYTF. CDR3 DNA (partial): TGTGCCAGCTCACCGACAGGGAGCGTGGGTCTCTATGGC.

This clone was seen only a few times. CDR3 loop: CASNIQGTYNSPLHF. CDR3 DNA (partial): TGTGCCAGCAACATACAGGGGACCTATAATTCACCC. This chain connects TRBV7-9 to TRBJ1-6; 7 bases are shared with TRBD1. The CDR3 is cut off 3 residues early in the read; its end comes from the germline J gene. Germline V lookup: CDR1 SEHNR, CDR2 FQNEAQ (reference sequence). Germline trimming cut 7 bases from V and 2 bases from J; bases unmatched to any gene: 5. CDR3 size: 15 residues. Complete variable domain (other parts from reference TRBV7-9 and TRBJ1-6): DTGVSQNPRHKITKRGQNVTFRCDPISEHNRLYWYRQTLGQGPEFLTYFQNEAQLEKSRLLSDRFSAERPKGSFSTLEIQRTEQGDSAMYLCASNIQGTYNSPLHFGNGTRLTVT.

Points on this clone: Relative to the germline gene, one junction end is altered; a read error may explain this. The sequenced fragment ends 3 residues before the CDR3 boundary, so the rest is inferred from the germline J gene. The chain recombines TRBV7-9 with TRBJ2-7; D is perhaps TRBD1 (5 bases). Germline CDR1 and CDR2: SEHNR and FQNEAQ (reference sequence). The length of the CDR3 is 13 residues. The CDR3 bases that were read are TGTTCCAGCAGCTTATCACAGGCCTACGAG. It translates to CSSSLSQAYE. The entire CDR3 is CSSSLSQAYEQYF.

This clone was counted only a few times. The chain's CDR3 is CASSLKGALTEAFF. The CDR3 DNA, read in part, is TGTGCCAGCAGCTTAAAGGGGGCGCTCACTGAA. The rearrangement uses TRBV7-2 and TRBJ1-1, with TRBD1 identical over 7 bases. The read ends 3 residues shy of where the CDR3 ends; the end is completed using the germline J gene. The length of the CDR3 is 14 residues. Germline CDR1 and CDR2: SGHTA and FQGNSA. V trimming: 2 bases; J trimming: 4 bases; junction bases outside the gene matches: 4. Using reference TRBV7-2 and TRBJ1-1 for the parts outside the CDR3, the full variable domain is GAGVSQSPSNKVTEKGKDVELRCDPISGHTALYWYRQSLGQGLEFLIYFQGNSAPDKSGLPSDRFSAERTGGSVSTLTIQRTQQEDSAVYLCASSLKGALTEAFFGQGTRLTVV.